The clone carrying this T cell receptor beta chain has more than one count but fewer than ten. What it binds is unknown. This CDR3 is built from 13 residues. Germline loops: CDR1 SNHLY, CDR2 FYNNEI. V was trimmed by 4 bases and J by 0 bases, leaving 7 bases between them. A 120-subject validation cohort, separate from the roughly 670-subject first cohort, supplied the donors. The source of the sample is a study of cytomegalovirus exposure and HLA in healthy donors. Study-wide points: In vitro work confirmed that a few CMV-associated chains recognize CMV antigens. The study labeled 150 to 200 TCR beta chains cytomegalovirus-associated. Subsequent analysis showed first-cohort TCR clusters tending to co-occur in around 110 validation repertoires.

Sequenced by immunoSEQ multiplex PCR; TCRdb stores in-frame clones only, minus some. The sample contains some 120,000 clones, 94% of which appear only once. The chain has TRBV2 and TRBJ2-7; maybe TRBD1 (6 bases). This TCR came from a woman between 18 and 29 years old in good health and CMV-seronegative. The sample comprised PBMCs. The chain's CDR3 is CASSVDSSYEQYF. CDR3 nucleotide sequence: TGTGCCAGCAGTGTGGACAGCTCCTACGAGCAGTACTTC.